The rows below give T cell receptor beta chains drawn from one sample of a study of tumor-infiltrating lymphocytes in oesophageal squamous cell carcinoma. One entry per CDR3 protein results from TCRdb running MiXCR on the PCR reads. The data contain around 12,000 distinct CDR3 sequences, 52% of them singletons. The material sequenced was esophageal tumor tissue. These receptors came from a female donor with esophageal squamous cell carcinoma. Both conserved end residues are part of each CDR3. The D gene is left open where the match is weak. The listing skips clone size in some rows; elsewhere it reads once, few, many or a size class.

CDR3aa: CASSSPGTSSGVLDTQYF; CDR3nt: TGTGCCAGCAGCTCGCCCGGGACTTCTTCGGGGGTTTTAGATACGCAGTATTTT; len: 18; v_gene: TRBV7-2; abundance: -; j_gene: TRBJ2-3; d_gene: -
CDR3aa: CASSPRLPGTEAFF; CDR3nt: TGTGCCAGCAGTCCACGGTTGCCGGGGACTGAAGCTTTCTTT; len: 14; v_gene: TRBV12-3/TRBV12-4; abundance: -; j_gene: TRBJ1-1; d_gene: -
CDR3aa: CASSLGGREQFF; CDR3nt: TGTGCCAGCAGCTTAGGAGGGCGGGAGCAGTTCTTC; len: 12; v_gene: TRBV7-2; abundance: -; j_gene: TRBJ2-1; d_gene: -
CDR3aa: CASSVDSYTDTQYF; CDR3nt: TGTGCCAGCAGCGTAGACTCGTACACAGATACGCAGTATTTT; len: 14; v_gene: TRBV9; abundance: -; j_gene: TRBJ2-3; d_gene: -
CDR3aa: CASKLLGQGNEQFF; CDR3nt: TGTGCCAGCAAGCTTCTGGGGCAGGGGAATGAGCAGTTCTTC; len: 14; v_gene: TRBV7-2; abundance: -; j_gene: TRBJ2-1; d_gene: -
CDR3aa: CASSQGLAGTVGKTQYF; CDR3nt: TGTGCCAGCAGCCAGGGACTAGCGGGAACAGTCGGGAAGACCCAGTACTTC; len: 17; v_gene: TRBV7-2; abundance: few; j_gene: TRBJ2-5; d_gene: TRBD2
CDR3aa: CASGSTSGGPQGTQYF; CDR3nt: TGTGCTAGTGGTTCGACTAGCGGGGGTCCCCAAGGGACCCAGTACTTC; len: 16; v_gene: TRBV12-5; abundance: -; j_gene: TRBJ2-5; d_gene: TRBD2
CDR3aa: CASSGGTGRSYNEQFF; CDR3nt: TGTGCCAGCAGTGGGGGGACAGGGAGATCCTACAATGAGCAGTTCTTC; len: 16; v_gene: TRBV6-6; abundance: once; j_gene: TRBJ2-1; d_gene: TRBD1
CDR3aa: CASSTTGEEKQFF; CDR3nt: TGCGCCAGCAGCACCACAGGGGAAGAGAAGCAGTTCTTC; len: 13; v_gene: TRBV5-1; abundance: many; j_gene: TRBJ2-1; d_gene: TRBD1
CDR3aa: CASSNLRDGTYEQYF; CDR3nt: TGTGCCAGCAGTAACCTCCGGGACGGGACCTACGAGCAGTACTTC; len: 15; v_gene: TRBV12-3/TRBV12-4; abundance: few; j_gene: TRBJ2-7; d_gene: -
CDR3aa: CASSLGGGLDEQYF; CDR3nt: TGTGCCAGCAGCTTAGGTGGAGGGTTGGACGAGCAGTACTTC; len: 14; v_gene: TRBV7-6; abundance: few; j_gene: TRBJ2-7; d_gene: -
CDR3aa: CAINLAAAQETQYF; CDR3nt: TGTGCCATCAACCTTGCAGCGGCGCAAGAGACCCAGTACTTC; len: 14; v_gene: TRBV5-8; abundance: -; j_gene: TRBJ2-5; d_gene: -
CDR3aa: CASRPESRGNTEAFF; CDR3nt: TGTGCCAGCAGGCCAGAATCTAGAGGGAACACTGAAGCTTTCTTT; len: 15; v_gene: TRBV7-2; abundance: -; j_gene: TRBJ1-1; d_gene: -
CDR3aa: CASTPGTWGRGNQPQHF; CDR3nt: TGTGCCAGTACCCCGGGTACTTGGGGCAGGGGGAATCAGCCCCAGCATTTT; len: 17; v_gene: TRBV19; abundance: few; j_gene: TRBJ1-5; d_gene: TRBD1
CDR3aa: CASGDRGGTGELFF; CDR3nt: TGTGCCAGCGGGGACAGGGGGGGCACCGGGGAGCTGTTTTTT; len: 14; v_gene: TRBV6-1; abundance: -; j_gene: TRBJ2-2; d_gene: TRBD1
CDR3aa: CASSLGFQNSPLHF; CDR3nt: TGTGCCAGCAGCTTAGGATTTCAGAATTCACCCCTCCACTTC; len: 14; v_gene: TRBV7-2; abundance: -; j_gene: TRBJ2-6; d_gene: -
CDR3aa: CASNPQDGRSSGSYNEQFF; CDR3nt: TGTGCCAGCAACCCTCAGGACGGGAGGTCTAGCGGCTCCTACAATGAGCAGTTCTTC; len: 19; v_gene: TRBV7-9; abundance: -; j_gene: TRBJ2-1; d_gene: TRBD2
CDR3aa: CSGGGRLTTEQFF; CDR3nt: TGCAGTGGGGGAGGACGGCTAACAACCGAGCAGTTCTTC; len: 13; v_gene: TRBV20-1; abundance: -; j_gene: TRBJ2-1; d_gene: -
CDR3aa: CASSDWTSDGNEQFF; CDR3nt: TGTGCCAGCAGCGATTGGACTAGTGATGGCAATGAGCAGTTCTTC; len: 15; v_gene: TRBV6-1; abundance: medium-sized; j_gene: TRBJ2-1; d_gene: TRBD2
CDR3aa: CATSRDRSPLSYNEQFF; CDR3nt: TGTGCCACCAGCAGAGATCGTTCGCCACTCTCCTACAATGAGCAGTTCTTC; len: 17; v_gene: TRBV15; abundance: many; j_gene: TRBJ2-1; d_gene: -
CDR3aa: CASSYSLVHQETQYF; CDR3nt: TGTGCCAGCAGTTACTCATTGGTACACCAAGAGACCCAGTACTTC; len: 15; v_gene: TRBV6-8; abundance: -; j_gene: TRBJ2-5; d_gene: -
CDR3aa: CASSITDEQYF; CDR3nt: TGTGCCAGCAGTATTACAGACGAGCAGTACTTC; len: 11; v_gene: TRBV25-1; abundance: many; j_gene: TRBJ2-7; d_gene: -
CDR3aa: CASSLRQKETQYF; CDR3nt: TGTGCCAGCAGCTTAAGGCAGAAAGAGACCCAGTACTTC; len: 13; v_gene: TRBV7-6; abundance: -; j_gene: TRBJ2-5; d_gene: -
CDR3aa: CASSLGLADPRHEQFF; CDR3nt: TGTGCCAGCAGCTTGGGACTAGCGGATCCCCGCCACGAGCAGTTCTTC; len: 16; v_gene: TRBV7-2; abundance: -; j_gene: TRBJ2-1; d_gene: TRBD2
CDR3aa: CASSELAGYEQYF; CDR3nt: TGTGCCAGCAGTGAACTAGCGGGCTACGAGCAGTACTTC; len: 13; v_gene: TRBV6-1; abundance: -; j_gene: TRBJ2-7; d_gene: TRBD2
CDR3aa: CASTRGDGYNEQFF; CDR3nt: TGTGCCAGCACGCGGGGGGACGGTTACAATGAGCAGTTCTTC; len: 14; v_gene: TRBV6-1; abundance: -; j_gene: TRBJ2-1; d_gene: TRBD2
CDR3aa: CASSLIPAYNEQFF; CDR3nt: TGTGCCAGCAGCTTAATTCCAGCCTACAATGAGCAGTTCTTC; len: 14; v_gene: TRBV7-2; abundance: -; j_gene: TRBJ2-1; d_gene: -
CDR3aa: CASSYRTSGGYNEQFF; CDR3nt: TGTGCCAGCAGTTACCGCACTAGCGGGGGGTACAATGAGCAGTTCTTC; len: 16; v_gene: TRBV6-6; abundance: few; j_gene: TRBJ2-1; d_gene: TRBD2
CDR3aa: CASSLAGREETQYF; CDR3nt: TGTGCCAGCAGCTTGGCCGGTAGAGAAGAGACCCAGTACTTC; len: 14; v_gene: TRBV5-6; abundance: -; j_gene: TRBJ2-5; d_gene: -
CDR3aa: CASSVNTRGGYTF; CDR3nt: TGTGCCAGCAGCGTAAACACCAGAGGAGGCTACACCTTC; len: 13; v_gene: TRBV9; abundance: few; j_gene: TRBJ1-2; d_gene: -
CDR3aa: CATSRDLKRGGYF; CDR3nt: TGTGCCACCAGCAGAGATTTAAAACGGGGAGGTTACTTC; len: 13; v_gene: TRBV15; abundance: many; j_gene: TRBJ2-5; d_gene: -
CDR3aa: CASSLETGADTQYF; CDR3nt: TGTGCCAGCAGCTTAGAGACAGGGGCAGATACGCAGTATTTT; len: 14; v_gene: TRBV7-9; abundance: -; j_gene: TRBJ2-3; d_gene: TRBD1
CDR3aa: CASSLMDRTYNEQFF; CDR3nt: TGTGCCAGCAGCTTAATGGACCGCACCTACAATGAGCAGTTCTTC; len: 15; v_gene: TRBV7-6; abundance: few; j_gene: TRBJ2-1; d_gene: -
CDR3aa: CAISGDRNYGYTF; CDR3nt: TGTGCCATCAGCGGCGACAGAAACTATGGCTACACCTTC; len: 13; v_gene: TRBV10-3; abundance: many; j_gene: TRBJ1-2; d_gene: -
CDR3aa: CATSDSRGLAGGRPYNEQFF; CDR3nt: TGTGCCACCAGTGATTCCAGAGGACTAGCGGGAGGACGTCCCTACAATGAGCAGTTCTTC; len: 20; v_gene: TRBV24-1; abundance: -; j_gene: TRBJ2-1; d_gene: TRBD2
CDR3aa: CASSLRIGEQFF; CDR3nt: TGTGCCAGCAGCTTACGAATCGGCGAGCAGTTCTTC; len: 12; v_gene: TRBV7-2; abundance: -; j_gene: TRBJ2-1; d_gene: -
CDR3aa: CASSQRTGHLTNYGYTF; CDR3nt: TGTGCCAGCAGCCAAAGGACGGGACACCTTACTAACTATGGCTACACCTTC; len: 17; v_gene: TRBV7-2; abundance: -; j_gene: TRBJ1-2; d_gene: -
CDR3aa: CASSPRISGREDNEQFF; CDR3nt: TGTGCCAGCAGTCCCCGTATTAGCGGGAGGGAAGACAATGAGCAGTTCTTC; len: 17; v_gene: TRBV6-1; abundance: -; j_gene: TRBJ2-1; d_gene: TRBD2
CDR3aa: CASSLFFTPDTQYF; CDR3nt: TGTGCCAGCAGCTTATTTTTCACGCCAGATACGCAGTATTTT; len: 14; v_gene: TRBV7-2; abundance: -; j_gene: TRBJ2-3; d_gene: -
CDR3aa: CASSLKQGGRNVNTF; CDR3nt: TGTGCCAGCAGCTTGAAACAGGGGGGTCGGAATGTTAACACCTTC; len: 15; v_gene: TRBV7-3; abundance: -; j_gene: TRBJ1-2; d_gene: TRBD1
CDR3aa: CASSQASDTQYF; CDR3nt: TGTGCCAGCAGCCAAGCGTCAGATACGCAGTATTTT; len: 12; v_gene: TRBV11-2; abundance: -; j_gene: TRBJ2-3; d_gene: -
CDR3aa: CASSWANGNTGELFF; CDR3nt: TGTGCCAGCAGCTGGGCTAACGGAAACACCGGGGAGCTGTTTTTT; len: 15; v_gene: TRBV7-8; abundance: -; j_gene: TRBJ2-2; d_gene: -
CDR3aa: CASSSSVGYGAKNIQYF; CDR3nt: TGTGCCAGCAGCTCAAGTGTTGGGTACGGGGCCAAAAACATTCAGTACTTC; len: 17; v_gene: TRBV11-1; abundance: -; j_gene: TRBJ2-4; d_gene: -
CDR3aa: CASSSPLGRVRYEQYF; CDR3nt: TGTGCCAGCAGCTCCCCCCTAGGGCGGGTCCGGTACGAGCAGTACTTC; len: 16; v_gene: TRBV7-2; abundance: few; j_gene: TRBJ2-7; d_gene: -
CDR3aa: CASSLQGALSGELFF; CDR3nt: TGTGCCAGCAGCTTACAGGGGGCGCTCTCCGGGGAGCTGTTTTTT; len: 15; v_gene: TRBV11-1; abundance: few; j_gene: TRBJ2-2; d_gene: TRBD1
CDR3aa: CASSIPRTGGWFYEQYF; CDR3nt: TGCGCCAGCAGCATTCCCCGCACAGGGGGCTGGTTCTACGAGCAGTACTTC; len: 17; v_gene: TRBV5-1; abundance: many; j_gene: TRBJ2-7; d_gene: TRBD1
CDR3aa: CASSKGLDNPETQYF; CDR3nt: TGTGCCAGCAGCAAGGGACTAGATAACCCAGAGACCCAGTACTTC; len: 15; v_gene: TRBV9; abundance: -; j_gene: TRBJ2-5; d_gene: TRBD2